This TCR beta chain was retrieved from a study of blood T cells in healthy people across ages. Study results and caveats: Unknown donor CMV status possibly confounded expanded clonotype changes.

Turning to this clonotype: Its target is unknown.

Germline CDR1 DFQATT, CDR2 SNEGSKA (reference sequence). The CDR3 consists of 15 residues. Trimming cost V 0 bases and J 5 bases, with 15 bases left between them. The authors ran a second PCR of about 6 to 11 cycles using a sample-barcoded 5' primer and a J-beta primer mix. One entry per CDR3 protein, called by TCRdb with MiXCR from the 5' RACE reads. The sample lists 850,000 to 1,100,000 distinct CDR3 sequences, approximately 38% occurring once. The sequenced sample consisted of blood. The TCR originated in a man younger than 30 in good health. V usage is TRBV20-1 and J usage is TRBJ2-3; D is unclear. Here the CDR3 reads CSARDYAGAGDTQYF. In nucleotides, the CDR3 is TGCAGTGCTAGAGATTACGCCGGTGCTGGAGATACGCAGTATTTT.